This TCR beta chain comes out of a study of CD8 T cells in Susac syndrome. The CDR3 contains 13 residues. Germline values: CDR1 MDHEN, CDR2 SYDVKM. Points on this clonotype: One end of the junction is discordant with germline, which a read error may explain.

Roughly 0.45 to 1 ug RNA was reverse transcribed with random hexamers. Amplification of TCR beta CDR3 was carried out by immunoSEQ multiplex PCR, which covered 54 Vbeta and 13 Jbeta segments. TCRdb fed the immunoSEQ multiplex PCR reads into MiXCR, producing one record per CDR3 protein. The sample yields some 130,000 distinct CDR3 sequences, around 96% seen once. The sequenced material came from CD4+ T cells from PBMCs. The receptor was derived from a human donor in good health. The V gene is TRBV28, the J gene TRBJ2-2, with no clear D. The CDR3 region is CASGLWDTGELFF. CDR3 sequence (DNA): TGTGCCAGCGGTTTGTGGGACACCGGGGAGCTGTTTTTT.